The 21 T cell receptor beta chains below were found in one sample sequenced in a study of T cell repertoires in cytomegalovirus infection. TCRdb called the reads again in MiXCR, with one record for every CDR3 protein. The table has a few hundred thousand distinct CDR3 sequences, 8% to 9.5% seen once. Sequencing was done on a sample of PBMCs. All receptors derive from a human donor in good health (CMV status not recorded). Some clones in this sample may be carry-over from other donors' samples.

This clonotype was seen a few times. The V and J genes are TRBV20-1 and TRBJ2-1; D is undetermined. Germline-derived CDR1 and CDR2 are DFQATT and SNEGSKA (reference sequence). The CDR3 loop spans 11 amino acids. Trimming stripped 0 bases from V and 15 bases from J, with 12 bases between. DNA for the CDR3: TGCAGTGCTAGAGATCCTAGTAGAGGGTTCTTC. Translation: CSARDPSRGFF.

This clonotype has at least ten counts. The CDR3 sequence is CASSMRQGSHEQFF. The CDR3, as DNA: TGTGCCAGCAGCATGAGACAGGGATCACATGAGCAGTTCTTC. The gene calls are TRBV11-2 and TRBJ2-1, with 7 bases matching TRBD1. The CDR3 consists of 14 residues. V shed 5 bases, J shed 8 bases, and the junction held 9 bases outside the gene matches. Germline V lookup: CDR1 SGHAT, CDR2 FQNNGV.

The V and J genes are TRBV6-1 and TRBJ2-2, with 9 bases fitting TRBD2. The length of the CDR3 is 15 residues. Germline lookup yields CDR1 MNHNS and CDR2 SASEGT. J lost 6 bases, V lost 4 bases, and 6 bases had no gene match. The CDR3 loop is CASSVTGTSPGELFF. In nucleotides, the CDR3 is TGTGCCAGCAGTGTTACCGGGACTAGCCCCGGGGAGCTGTTTTTT.

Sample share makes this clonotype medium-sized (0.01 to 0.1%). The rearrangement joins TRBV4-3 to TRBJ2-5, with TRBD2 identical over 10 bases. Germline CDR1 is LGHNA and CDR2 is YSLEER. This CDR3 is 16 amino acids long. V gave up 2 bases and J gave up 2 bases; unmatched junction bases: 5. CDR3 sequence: CASSQSGGAGQETQYF. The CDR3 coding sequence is TGCGCCAGCAGCCAAAGCGGGGGGGCCGGGCAAGAGACCCAGTACTTC.

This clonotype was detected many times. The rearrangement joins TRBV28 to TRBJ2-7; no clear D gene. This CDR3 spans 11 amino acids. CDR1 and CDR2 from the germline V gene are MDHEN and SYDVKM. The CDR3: CVELPTYEQYF. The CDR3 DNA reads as TGTGTTGAGTTACCTACCTACGAGCAGTACTTC.

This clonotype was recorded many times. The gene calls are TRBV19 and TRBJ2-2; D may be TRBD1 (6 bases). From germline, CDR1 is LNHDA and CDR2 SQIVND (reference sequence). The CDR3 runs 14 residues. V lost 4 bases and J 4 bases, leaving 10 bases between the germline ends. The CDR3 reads CASSNQGITGELFF. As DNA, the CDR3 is TGTGCCAGTAGTAACCAGGGGATCACCGGGGAGCTGTTTTTT.

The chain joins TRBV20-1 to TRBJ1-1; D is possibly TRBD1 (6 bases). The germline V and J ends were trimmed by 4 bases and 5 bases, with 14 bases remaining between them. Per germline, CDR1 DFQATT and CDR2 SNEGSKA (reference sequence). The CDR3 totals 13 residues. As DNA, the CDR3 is TGCAGTGCTAAGACCACAGGGAAAACTGAAGCTTTCTTT. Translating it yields CSAKTTGKTEAFF.

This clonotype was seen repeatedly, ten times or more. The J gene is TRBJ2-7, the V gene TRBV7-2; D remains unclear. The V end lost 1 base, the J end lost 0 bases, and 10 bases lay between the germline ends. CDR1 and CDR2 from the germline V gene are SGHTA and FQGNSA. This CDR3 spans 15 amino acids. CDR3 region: CASSLVTGSSYEQYF. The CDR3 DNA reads TGTGCCAGCAGCTTAGTTACCGGTAGCTCCTACGAGCAGTACTTC.

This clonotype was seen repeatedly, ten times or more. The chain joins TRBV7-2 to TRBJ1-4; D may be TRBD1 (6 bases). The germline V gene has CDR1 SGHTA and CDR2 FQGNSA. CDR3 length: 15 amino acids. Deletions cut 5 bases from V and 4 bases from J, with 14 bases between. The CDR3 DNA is TGTGCCAGCAGCAGCTGGCGACAGGTTAATGAAAAACTGTTTTTT. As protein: CASSSWRQVNEKLFF.

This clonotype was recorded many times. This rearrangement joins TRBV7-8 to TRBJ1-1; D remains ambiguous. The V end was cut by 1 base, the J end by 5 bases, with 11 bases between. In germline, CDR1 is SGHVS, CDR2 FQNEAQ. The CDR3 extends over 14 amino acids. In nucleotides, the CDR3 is TGTGCCAGCAGCTTAGACTCCATAAGGACTGAAGCTTTCTTT. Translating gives CASSLDSIRTEAFF.

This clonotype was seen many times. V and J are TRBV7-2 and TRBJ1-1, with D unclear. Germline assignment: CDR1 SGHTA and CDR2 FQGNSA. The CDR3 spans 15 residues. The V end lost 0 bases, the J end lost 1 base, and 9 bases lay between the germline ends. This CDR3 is CASSLAVSANTEAFF. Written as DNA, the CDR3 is TGTGCCAGCAGCTTAGCGGTGTCAGCGAACACTGAAGCTTTCTTT.

The DNA for the CDR3 is TGTGCCGTTAGGGGTGACTATGGCTACACCTTC. Translated, it gives CAVRGDYGYTF. V and J are TRBV28 and TRBJ1-2, with D maybe TRBD1 (5 bases). Germline CDR1 MDHEN, CDR2 SYDVKM. The CDR3 has 11 amino acids. Trimming cost V 11 bases and J 3 bases, with 10 bases left between them.

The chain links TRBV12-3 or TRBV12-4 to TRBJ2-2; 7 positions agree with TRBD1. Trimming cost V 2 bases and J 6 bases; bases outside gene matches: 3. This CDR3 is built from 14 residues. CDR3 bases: TGTGCCAGCAGTTTAAAGGGGGCGGCCGGGGAGCTGTTTTTT. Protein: CASSLKGAAGELFF.

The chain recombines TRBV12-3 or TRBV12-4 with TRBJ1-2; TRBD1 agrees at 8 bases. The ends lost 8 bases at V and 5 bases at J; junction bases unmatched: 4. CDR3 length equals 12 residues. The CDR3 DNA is TGTGCCAGCCTCGGACAGGGTTATGGCTACACCTTC. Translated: CASLGQGYGYTF.

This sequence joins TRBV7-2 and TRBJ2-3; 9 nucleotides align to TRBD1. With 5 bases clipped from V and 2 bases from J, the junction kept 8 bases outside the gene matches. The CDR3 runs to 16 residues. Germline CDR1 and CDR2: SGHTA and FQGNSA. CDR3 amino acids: CASSTTGTGYTDTQYF. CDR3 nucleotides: TGTGCCAGCAGCACGACCGGGACAGGGTACACAGATACGCAGTATTTT.

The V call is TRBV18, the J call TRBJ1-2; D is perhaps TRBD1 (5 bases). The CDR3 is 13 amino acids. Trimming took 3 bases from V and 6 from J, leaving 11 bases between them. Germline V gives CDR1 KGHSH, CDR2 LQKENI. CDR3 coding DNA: TGTGCCAGCTCACCGCAGGGAACGAATGGCTACACCTTC. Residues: CASSPQGTNGYTF. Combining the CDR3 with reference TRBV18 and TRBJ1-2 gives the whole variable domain NAGVMQNPRHLVRRRGQEARLRCSPMKGHSHVYWYRQLPEEGLKFMVYLQKENIIDESGMPKERFSAEFPKEGPSILRIQQVVRGDSAAYFCASSPQGTNGYTFGSGTRLTVV.

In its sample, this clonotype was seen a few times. The CDR3 spells CASRRDSSSYNSPLHF. The CDR3 DNA sequence: TGTGCCAGCAGGCGGGACAGCAGCTCCTATAATTCACCCCTCCACTTT. V is TRBV6-2 or TRBV6-3 and J is TRBJ1-6, with 7 bases identical to TRBD1. The germline V gene has CDR1 MNHEY and CDR2 SVGEGT. J gave up 0 bases and V 6 bases, and 5 bases lay outside the gene matches. This CDR3 is built from 16 residues.

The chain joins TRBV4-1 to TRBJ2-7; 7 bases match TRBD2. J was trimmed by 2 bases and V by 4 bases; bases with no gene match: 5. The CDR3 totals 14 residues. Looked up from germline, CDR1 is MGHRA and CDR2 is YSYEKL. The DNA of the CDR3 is TGCGCCAGCAGCCGAGGCGGGGGAGCCTACGAGCAGTACTTC. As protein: CASSRGGGAYEQYF.

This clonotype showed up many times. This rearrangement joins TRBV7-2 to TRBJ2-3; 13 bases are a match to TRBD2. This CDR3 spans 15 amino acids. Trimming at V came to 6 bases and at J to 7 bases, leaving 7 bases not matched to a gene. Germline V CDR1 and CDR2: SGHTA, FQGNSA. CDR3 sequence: CASRATSGRGHTQYF. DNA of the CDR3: TGTGCCAGCAGGGCTACTAGCGGGAGGGGGCATACGCAGTATTTT.

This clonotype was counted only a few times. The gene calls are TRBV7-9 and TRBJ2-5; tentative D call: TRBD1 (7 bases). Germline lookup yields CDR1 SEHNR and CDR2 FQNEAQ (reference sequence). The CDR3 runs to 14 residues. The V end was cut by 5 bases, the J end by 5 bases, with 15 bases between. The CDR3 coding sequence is TGTGCCAGCAGCATACCGACAGGGAGGGAGACCCAGTACTTC. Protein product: CASSIPTGRETQYF. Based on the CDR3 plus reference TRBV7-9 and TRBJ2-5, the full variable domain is DTGVSQNPRHKITKRGQNVTFRCDPISEHNRLYWYRQTLGQGPEFLTYFQNEAQLEKSRLLSDRFSAERPKGSFSTLEIQRTEQGDSAMYLCASSIPTGRETQYFGPGTRLLVL.

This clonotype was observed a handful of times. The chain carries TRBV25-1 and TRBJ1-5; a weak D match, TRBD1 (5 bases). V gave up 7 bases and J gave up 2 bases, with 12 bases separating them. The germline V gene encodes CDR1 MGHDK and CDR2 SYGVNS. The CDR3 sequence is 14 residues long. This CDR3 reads CASTPGNGNQPQHF. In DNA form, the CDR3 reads TGTGCCAGCACCCCAGGGAACGGCAATCAGCCCCAGCATTTT.